The sequence of this T cell receptor (beta chain) was determined in a study of cytomegalovirus exposure and HLA in healthy donors. Study results and limitations: Analysis performed later showed TCR beta chains linked to HLA being more clonally expanded than equally common others.

V lost 4 bases and J 6 bases, leaving 13 bases between the germline ends. The length of the CDR3 is 14 residues. Looked up from germline, CDR1 is KGHSH and CDR2 is LQKENI. The PCR contained 60 Vbeta and 13 Jbeta primers. TCRdb keeps only in-frame clones here, not all; method: immunoSEQ multiplex PCR. Here the sample spans roughly 110,000 clones, less than 80% being singletons. About this clone itself: Its antigen is not identified.

This receptor was obtained from a woman aged 40 to 49 in good health and CMV-seropositive. The rearrangement joins TRBV18 to TRBJ2-1, with D tentatively TRBD1 (5 bases). Sample: PBMCs. The CDR3: CASSLTQGTNEQFF. The CDR3 DNA sequence: TGTGCCAGCTCACTTACTCAGGGTACCAATGAGCAGTTCTTC.